The clone carrying this T cell receptor (beta chain) was detected only a few times. Its antigen remains unknown. This sample stems from a study of T-cell memory formation after mild COVID-19. Study observations and caveats: Shrinking CD4+ clones were chiefly CM and EM; CD8+ ones were chiefly EMRA.

In germline, CDR1 is SGDLS, CDR2 YYNGEE. The CDR3 totals 14 residues. The V end lost 2 bases, the J end lost 2 bases, and 11 bases lay between the germline ends. cDNA libraries for TCR alpha and TCR beta, carrying sample barcodes and UMIs, came from 5'RACE with constant-segment primers. TCRdb processed the 5' RACE reads anew with MiXCR; each CDR3 protein has one entry. The data hold fewer than 150,000 distinct CDR3 sequences, with about 24% observed a single time. The sequenced sample was PBMCs or a T cell subset sorted from them (not recorded which). The TCR comes from a man between 18 and 29 years old who had mild COVID-19 (a few samples of this study predate the infection). Cell type and time point are not known. This sequence joins TRBV9 and TRBJ2-7; the D gene is possibly TRBD2 (6 bases). The CDR3 reads CASSVGAGTYEQYF. Written as DNA, the CDR3 is TGTGCCAGCAGCGTTGGGGCGGGAACCTACGAGCAGTACTTC. The full variable domain, completed using reference TRBV9 and TRBJ2-7, is DSGVTQTPKHLITATGQRVTLRCSPRSGDLSVYWYQQSLDQGLQFLIQYYNGEERAKGNILERFSAQQFPDLHSELNLSSLELGDSALYFCASSVGAGTYEQYFGPGTRLTVT.